This T cell receptor (beta chain) was sequenced during a study of blood T cells in healthy people across ages. A second PCR of about 7 to 11 cycles used a sample-barcoded 5' primer and a J-beta primer mix. Sequencing yielded, for each sample, at least 3 million paired-end reads carrying CDR3. TCRdb recomputed calls from the 5' RACE reads with MiXCR, one row per CDR3 protein. The sample contains approximately 800,000 distinct CDR3 sequences, 53% of which appear only once. V lost 2 bases and J lost 9, with 5 bases in between. The CDR3 has 12 residues. In germline, CDR1 is ENHRY, CDR2 SYGVKD. This clonotype was seen only a few times.

The V call is TRBV10-3, the J call TRBJ1-6; unclear D gene. The source material was blood. The receptor's source is an elderly man in good health. CDR3 sequence: CAISEGSSPLHF. The CDR3 DNA reads TGTGCCATCAGTGAGGGAAGTTCACCCCTCCACTTT.